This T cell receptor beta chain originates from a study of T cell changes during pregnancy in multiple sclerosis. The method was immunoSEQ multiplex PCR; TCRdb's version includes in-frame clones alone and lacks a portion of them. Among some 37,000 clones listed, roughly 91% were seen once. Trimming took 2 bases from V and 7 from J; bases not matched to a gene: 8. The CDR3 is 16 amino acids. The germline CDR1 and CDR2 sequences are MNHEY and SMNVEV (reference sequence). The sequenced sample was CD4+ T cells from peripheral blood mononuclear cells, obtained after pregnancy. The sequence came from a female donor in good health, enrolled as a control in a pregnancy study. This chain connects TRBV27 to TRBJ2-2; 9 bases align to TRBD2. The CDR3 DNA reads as TGTGCCAGCAGTTTAGTGGCTAGCGGGACCGGCGGGGAGCTGTTTTTT. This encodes CASSLVASGTGGELFF.